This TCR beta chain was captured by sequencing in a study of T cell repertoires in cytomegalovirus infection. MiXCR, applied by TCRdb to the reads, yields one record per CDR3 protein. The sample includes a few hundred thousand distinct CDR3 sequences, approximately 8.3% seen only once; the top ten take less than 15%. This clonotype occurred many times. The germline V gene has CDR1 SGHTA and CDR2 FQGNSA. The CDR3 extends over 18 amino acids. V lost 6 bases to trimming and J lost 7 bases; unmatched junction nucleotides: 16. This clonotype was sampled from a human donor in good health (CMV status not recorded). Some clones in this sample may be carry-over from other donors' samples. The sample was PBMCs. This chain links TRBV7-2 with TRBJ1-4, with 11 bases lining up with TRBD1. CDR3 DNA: TGTGCCAGCAGGGGACAGGGGGGCCCGGTTCCTTCCTTTGAAAAACTGTTTTTT. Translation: CASRGQGGPVPSFEKLFF.